A selection of T cell receptor beta chains follows, all from one sample in a study of shared clonotypes between healthy human individuals. Sequenced by immunoSEQ multiplex PCR; TCRdb stores in-frame clones only, minus some. The data show millions of clones, over 85% seen once. The material sequenced was naive CD4+ T cells sorted from blood. The source of these receptors is a man in his late teens or twenties in good health. Both conserved end residues are part of each CDR3. D genes are given only for firm matches.

j_call d_call v_call cdr3_aa cdr3_nt
TRBJ2-7 TRBD1 TRBV6-5 CASSLGTGGNYEQYF TGTGCCAGCAGCCTAGGGACAGGGGGCAACTACGAGCAGTACTTC
TRBJ1-1 NA TRBV18 CASSPTLGDRTEAFF TGTGCCAGCTCCCCTACTTTGGGGGATCGGACTGAAGCTTTCTTT
TRBJ2-7 NA TRBV12-5 CASGLVDSEQYF TGTGCTAGTGGTTTGGTAGACAGCGAGCAGTACTTC
TRBJ1-1 TRBD1 TRBV5-1 CASSPGTVNTEAFF TGCGCCAGCAGCCCTGGGACAGTTAACACTGAAGCTTTCTTT
TRBJ1-2 NA TRBV28 CASSFGSEGLGYGYTF TGTGCCAGCAGTTTTGGTTCAGAGGGGCTCGGCTATGGCTACACCTTC
TRBJ1-5 TRBD1 TRBV15 CATSTDRGFHQPQHF TGTGCCACCAGCACTGACAGGGGGTTTCATCAGCCCCAGCATTTT
TRBJ2-5 TRBD1 TRBV25-1 CASSDQGARVETQYF TGTGCCAGCAGTGACCAGGGGGCGCGGGTAGAGACCCAGTACTTC
TRBJ2-5 NA TRBV2 CASSNGAETQYF TGTGCCAGCAGCAATGGCGCAGAGACCCAGTACTTC
TRBJ1-5 TRBD1 TRBV4-1 CASSLTGGDQPQHF TGCGCCAGCAGCCTAACAGGGGGGGATCAGCCCCAGCATTTT
TRBJ2-1 NA TRBV10-3 CAISDPTVPNNEQFF TGTGCCATCAGTGATCCCACGGTTCCAAACAATGAGCAGTTCTTC
TRBJ2-3 NA TRBV2 CASLGLTSRGDTQYF TGTGCCAGCCTAGGACTTACCTCCCGGGGAGATACGCAGTATTTT
TRBJ1-2 NA TRBV7-8 CASSVQGGHYGYTF TGTGCCAGCAGCGTACAGGGCGGGCACTATGGCTACACCTTC
TRBJ2-1 NA TRBV2 CASSLRQAPFF TGTGCCAGCAGTCTCCGACAGGCTCCGTTCTTC